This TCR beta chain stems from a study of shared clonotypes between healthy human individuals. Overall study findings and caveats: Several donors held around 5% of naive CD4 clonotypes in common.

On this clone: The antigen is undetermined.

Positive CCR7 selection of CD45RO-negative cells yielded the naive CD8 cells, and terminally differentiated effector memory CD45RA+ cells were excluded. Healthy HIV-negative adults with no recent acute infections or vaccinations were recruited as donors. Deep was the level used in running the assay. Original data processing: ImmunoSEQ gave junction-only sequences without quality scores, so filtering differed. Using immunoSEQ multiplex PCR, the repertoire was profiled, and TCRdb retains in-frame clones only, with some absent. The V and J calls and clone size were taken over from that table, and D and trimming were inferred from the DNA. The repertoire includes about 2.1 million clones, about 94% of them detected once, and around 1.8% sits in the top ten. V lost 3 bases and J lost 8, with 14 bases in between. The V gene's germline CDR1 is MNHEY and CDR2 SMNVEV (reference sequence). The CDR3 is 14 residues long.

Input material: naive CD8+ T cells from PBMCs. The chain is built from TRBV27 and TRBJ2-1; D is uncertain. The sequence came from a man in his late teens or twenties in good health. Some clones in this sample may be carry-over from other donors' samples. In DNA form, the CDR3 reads TGTGCCAGCAGTTTGATAATCGCTGGCGATGAGCAGTTCTTC. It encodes CASSLIIAGDEQFF.